This TCR beta chain was recovered during a study of cytomegalovirus exposure and HLA in healthy donors. Overall study: Researchers previously reported finding more than 100 million unique TCR beta sequences from around 200 million T cells.

The V end was cut by 10 bases, the J end by 2 bases, with 14 bases between. The V gene's germline CDR1 is SGHVS and CDR2 FQNEAQ. This CDR3 spans 13 amino acids. Study observations and caveats: It was reportedly the case that the classifier diagnosed cytomegalovirus status with high specificity and sensitivity.

Donors had nominal health at sampling but likely had unrecorded immune exposures. The PCR used 60 Vbeta and 13 Jbeta primers. Authors' processing steps: A later analysis tallied about 80 million unique TCR beta chains, some 12 million of them shared. Profiled with immunoSEQ multiplex PCR; TCRdb holds only in-frame clones, not every one. The DNA gave D and trimming, while V, J and clone size come from that table. The repertoire has roughly 75,000 clones, 65% to 90% of them found once; the top ten carry around 18%. The sample holds one count of this clone. The target antigen is unknown. The sample was PBMCs. The sequence came from a man between 70 and 80 years old in good health and CMV-seropositive. The V call is TRBV7-8, the J call TRBJ1-2; D possibly corresponds to TRBD1 (5 bases). The CDR3 DNA sequence: TGTGCCACAGCCTTTGGGGGGAACTATGGCTACACCTTC. Protein product: CATAFGGNYGYTF.